Listed here are 24 T cell receptor beta chains from one sample, sequenced in a study of blood T cells in healthy people across ages (dated by TCRdb to 2014 to 2015). The library was made by 5' RACE. Sequencing was performed on an Illumina HiSeq 2500. The second PCR ran for about 6 to 12 cycles and used a J-beta primer mix along with a sample-barcoded 5' primer. Using fastp trimming at Q25 and MiXCR clonotype assembly, TCRdb reanalyzed the public sequencing data and kept in-frame beta chains. Each entry merges the rows of one CDR3 protein and shows their most common DNA and genes. The sample data list over a million distinct CDR3 sequences, and under 30% of these were observed just once. The ten largest clonotypes hold approximately 0.7% of the sample. A further study also used this sample, focusing on T cells of mothers and their children.

The sample comprised blood. These receptor sequences come from a girl aged 2 to 10 in good health.

The chain uses TRBV20-1 and TRBJ2-7; D is perhaps TRBD1 (6 bases). Germline values: CDR1 DFQATT, CDR2 SNEGSKA (reference sequence). The CDR3 sequence is 14 residues long. The V end was cut by 0 bases, the J end by 3 bases, with 12 bases between. CDR3: CSAREGHSFYEQYF. CDR3 DNA: TGCAGTGCTAGAGAGGGACACAGTTTCTACGAGCAGTACTTC.

Only a few counts were recorded for this clonotype. The genes are TRBV28 and TRBJ2-5, with 7 bases fitting TRBD1. TRBJ2-7 explains the end of the DNA better; the J call may be wrong. Germline V gives CDR1 MDHEN, CDR2 SYDVKM. The CDR3 has 15 amino acids. The CDR3 here is CASSSRDSRIYEQYF. In DNA form, the CDR3 reads TGTGCCAGCAGTTCCCGGGACAGCAGAATTTACGAGCAGTACTTC.

This clonotype was counted a few times. CDR3 sequence (DNA): TGTGCCAGCACCTCAGCGGGAACCTACGAGCAGTACTTC. The encoded protein is CASTSAGTYEQYF. This rearrangement joins TRBV11-3 to TRBJ2-5; TRBD2 matches at 7 bases. The DNA end is more similar to TRBJ2-7, so the J call may be wrong. Germline lookup yields CDR1 SGHNT and CDR2 YENEEA. This CDR3 region has 13 residues.

In its sample, this clonotype was seen a few times. V gene TRBV29-1 combines with J gene TRBJ2-7, with D hard to call. CDR3 length: 14 residues. Per germline, CDR1 SQVTM and CDR2 ANQGSEA. With 6 bases removed from V and 0 bases from J, the gap between germline ends came to 15 bases. CDR3 coding DNA: TGCAGCGTCGCCCACGGGCAGAGCTCCTACGAGCAGTACTTC. Translating it yields CSVAHGQSSYEQYF.

The chain couples TRBV24-1 to TRBJ2-6; D is unclear. This CDR3 contains 15 residues. Trimming took off 4 bases at V and 0 bases at J, with 6 bases between the two ends. The germline gives CDR1 KGHDR, CDR2 SFDVKD. CDR3 amino acids: CATSELTSGANVLTF. The CDR3 DNA reads as TGTGCCACCAGTGAATTGACCTCTGGGGCCAACGTCCTGACTTTC.

A few counts support this clonotype. The chain carries TRBV11-2 and TRBJ1-4; 10 nucleotides line up with TRBD1. In germline, CDR1 is SGHAT, CDR2 FQNNGV. J lost 9 bases, V lost 3 bases, and 13 bases had no gene match. This CDR3 contains 17 residues. The CDR3 protein is CASSFLTIPGQGKKLFF. The CDR3 DNA is TGTGCCAGCAGCTTCCTAACCATACCGGGACAGGGGAAAAAACTGTTTTTT.

Concerning this clonotype itself: One junction end disagrees with the germline gene, perhaps due to a read error. The rearrangement uses TRBV6-5 and TRBJ2-6; D is uncertain. The CDR3 runs 19 residues. Germline V gene data show CDR1 as MNHEY and CDR2 as SVGAGI. In DNA form, the CDR3 reads TGTGCCAGCAGTTACTCGAATCGCGACGGCGTCTCTGGGACCAACGTCCTGACTTTC. Its translation is CASSYSNRDGVSGTNVLTF.

This clonotype was observed a single time. The chain couples TRBV2 to TRBJ1-5; tentatively, D is TRBD1 (5 bases). Per germline, CDR1 SNHLY and CDR2 FYNNEI. This CDR3 comprises 14 residues. Trimming left V 6 bases short and J 0 bases short, with 9 bases between. The CDR3 DNA follows: TGTGCCAGCAGGGGGACCGGTAGCAATCAGCCCCAGCATTTT. It yields the protein CASRGTGSNQPQHF.

The rearrangement joins TRBV28 to TRBJ1-1; D uncertain. There are 12 residues in the CDR3. The ends were cut back, 3 bases at V and 4 bases at J, with 6 bases in the middle. Germline-derived CDR1 and CDR2 are MDHEN and SYDVKM. The CDR3 DNA is TGTGCCAGCAGTTTTAGCTCCACTGAAGCTTTCTTT. Translated: CASSFSSTEAFF.

The J gene is TRBJ2-3, the V gene TRBV29-1, with 8 bases identical to TRBD1. Trimming took 3 bases from V and 3 from J; bases not matched to a gene: 8. CDR3 length: 15 amino acids. The germline CDR1 and CDR2 sequences are SQVTM and ANQGSEA. CDR3 nucleotides: TGCAGCGTTGAGACAGGGGAGATTAAAACAGATACGCAGTATTTT. Translating it yields CSVETGEIKTDTQYF.

The table lists this clonotype with a few counts. The J gene is TRBJ1-5, the V gene TRBV10-3; D is uncertain. Deletions cut 6 bases from V and 6 bases from J, with 12 bases between. The germline V gene encodes CDR1 ENHRY and CDR2 SYGVKD. The CDR3 sequence is 13 residues long. CDR3 loop: CAIREEAGQPQHF. The CDR3, as DNA: TGTGCCATCAGGGAGGAGGCAGGTCAGCCCCAGCATTTT.

This clonotype was recorded once. The chain has TRBV25-1 and TRBJ2-5; D remains unclear. CDR1 and CDR2 (germline): MGHDK, SYGVNS. CDR3 size: 15 residues. The V gene lost 4 bases and the J gene lost 2 bases, with 14 bases spanning the gap. CDR3: CASSALDRSQETQYF. CDR3 nucleotides: TGTGCCAGCAGTGCCCTGGACCGCTCACAAGAGACCCAGTACTTC. The full variable domain, in which reference TRBV25-1 and TRBJ2-5 provide the parts outside the CDR3, is EADIYQTPRYLVIGTGKKITLECSQTMGHDKMYWYQQDPGMELHLIHYSYGVNSTEKGDLSSESTVSRIRTEHFPLTLESARPSHTSQYLCASSALDRSQETQYFGPGTRLLVL.

This clonotype turned up a few times. The chain recombines TRBV20-1 with TRBJ2-1; TRBD2 matches at 13 bases. Matching the DNA end better, TRBJ2-7 makes the J call doubtful. CDR1 is DFQATT and CDR2 is SNEGSKA in the germline V gene (reference sequence). The CDR3 is 17 residues long. The CDR3 loop is CSARERLAGGGNYEQYF. The CDR3 region has the DNA TGCAGTGCTAGAGAGAGACTAGCGGGGGGAGGTAACTACGAGCAGTACTTC.

The chain is built from TRBV7-9 and TRBJ2-1; D is possibly TRBD2 (5 bases). This CDR3 contains 14 residues. Trimming stripped 8 bases from V and 0 bases from J, with 11 bases between. The germline gives CDR1 SEHNR, CDR2 FQNEAQ (reference sequence). CDR3 nucleotide sequence: TGTGCCAGCCGTGGACTTTACTCCTACAATGAGCAGTTCTTC. As protein: CASRGLYSYNEQFF.

This clonotype was detected only a few times. V is TRBV5-1 and J is TRBJ1-2, with 9 bases lining up with TRBD1. CDR3 size: 15 residues. With V trimmed by 2 bases and J by 12 bases, 14 bases remained unmatched. In germline, CDR1 is SGHRS, CDR2 YFSETQ. For the CDR3, the DNA is TGCGCCAGCAGCTTAGAACCCGGGACAGGGTTCAACCACACCTTC. It encodes CASSLEPGTGFNHTF.

V gene TRBV6-5 combines with J gene TRBJ2-5; tentatively, D is TRBD2 (5 bases). CDR1 MNHEY and CDR2 SVGAGI come from the germline V gene. V was pared by 5 bases and J by 4 bases, with 14 bases between. CDR3 length: 14 residues. CDR3 amino acids: CASSPREGRETQYF. As DNA, the CDR3 is TGTGCCAGCAGTCCCCGGGAAGGCAGAGAGACCCAGTACTTC.

The chain joins TRBV7-2 to TRBJ1-4; D remains ambiguous. Germline V lookup: CDR1 SGHTA, CDR2 FQGNSA. The CDR3 runs to 16 residues. Trimming took off 2 bases at V and 0 bases at J, with 10 bases between the two ends. CDR3 coding DNA: TGTGCCAGCAGCTTACGGCCGGTAGCAACTAATGAAAAACTGTTTTTT. Its translation is CASSLRPVATNEKLFF.

This clonotype was recorded a few times. This chain joins TRBV10-3 and TRBJ2-1; the D is unclear. The J call may be wrong; the DNA end is better matched by TRBJ2-5. CDR3 length equals 13 residues. Germline V gene lookup returns CDR1 ENHRY and CDR2 SYGVKD. CDR3 sequence (DNA): TGTGCCATCAGTGATGACTTCCAAGAGACCCAGTACTTC. Amino acids: CAISDDFQETQYF.

The V gene is TRBV7-9, the J gene TRBJ2-7; perhaps TRBD2 as D (6 bases). The ends were cut back, 7 bases at V and 2 bases at J, with 21 bases in the middle. The CDR3 runs 16 residues. Germline values: CDR1 SEHNR, CDR2 FQNEAQ (reference sequence). CDR3 protein: CASTNLRGGTPYEQYF. In DNA, the CDR3 is TGTGCCAGCACCAATCTAAGGGGCGGGACTCCCTACGAGCAGTACTTC.

The chain couples TRBV12-3 or TRBV12-4 to TRBJ2-7; TRBD2 agrees at 16 bases. Trimming at V came to 5 bases and at J to 3 bases, leaving 7 bases not matched to a gene. This CDR3 spans 17 amino acids. CDR3 sequence: CASSGTSGRARIYEQYF. CDR3 sequence (DNA): TGTGCCAGCAGTGGGACTAGCGGGAGGGCCAGAATCTACGAGCAGTACTTC.

The chain couples TRBV5-1 to TRBJ2-5, with 13 positions matching TRBD2. CDR1 SGHRS and CDR2 YFSETQ come from the germline V gene. This CDR3 contains 15 residues. V was pared by 2 bases and J by 5 bases, with 3 bases of the junction left unmatched. The CDR3 sequence is CASSLWTSGSETQYF. The DNA of the CDR3 is TGCGCCAGCAGCTTATGGACTAGCGGGAGCGAGACCCAGTACTTC.

The CDR3 DNA reads TGTGCCAGCGGGACAGTGAATTCACCCCTCCACTTT. Residues: CASGTVNSPLHF. V usage is TRBV25-1 and J usage is TRBJ1-6; TRBD1 matches at 7 bases. CDR3 length: 12 residues. Germline lookup yields CDR1 MGHDK and CDR2 SYGVNS. J was trimmed by 7 bases and V by 8 bases; bases with no gene match: 2.

This chain links TRBV18 with TRBJ2-2, with a tentative D call TRBD1 (6 bases). Trimming took off 1 base at V and 7 bases at J, with 13 bases between the two ends. The CDR3 length is 15 residues. CDR1 is KGHSH, CDR2 LQKENI, per germline. CDR3 in DNA: TGTGCCAGCTCACCACTTGGTCAGGGACACGGGGAGCTGTTTTTT. Translation: CASSPLGQGHGELFF.

This chain uses TRBV6-2 or TRBV6-3 with TRBJ2-5; D remains ambiguous. The DNA end favors TRBJ2-7, so the J call may be wrong. Germline V lookup: CDR1 MNHEY, CDR2 SVGEGT. The CDR3 loop spans 13 amino acids. CDR3 region: CASSYHLQYEQYF. CDR3 nucleotides: TGTGCCAGCAGTTACCACTTACAGTACGAGCAGTACTTC.